Listed here are 13 T cell receptor beta chains from one sample, sequenced in a study of T-cell memory formation after mild COVID-19. TCRdb independently ran MiXCR on the 5' RACE reads; one entry per CDR3 protein. The sample includes fewer than 140,000 distinct CDR3 sequences, around an eighth of them seen just once. The sample consisted of PBMCs or a T cell subset sorted from them (not recorded which). These receptors were obtained from an adult woman who had mild COVID-19 (a few samples of this study predate the infection). Cell type and time point are not known.

The rearrangement joins TRBV7-9 to TRBJ1-1; 7 nucleotides line up with TRBD1. V was pared by 1 base and J by 1 base, with 9 bases of the junction left unmatched. The CDR3 is made up of 17 amino acids. Germline values: CDR1 SEHNR, CDR2 FQNEAQ (reference sequence). The CDR3 is CASSLGLDRVGNTEAFF. The CDR3 DNA follows: TGTGCCAGCAGCTTAGGGTTAGACAGGGTTGGGAACACTGAAGCTTTCTTT. Using reference TRBV7-9 and TRBJ1-1 for the parts outside the CDR3, the full variable domain is DTGVSQNPRHKITKRGQNVTFRCDPISEHNRLYWYRQTLGQGPEFLTYFQNEAQLEKSRLLSDRFSAERPKGSFSTLEIQRTEQGDSAMYLCASSLGLDRVGNTEAFFGQGTRLTVV.

This clonotype turned up a few times. The chain is built from TRBV3-1 and TRBJ2-3; 11 bases agree with TRBD2. Unmatched junction bases numbered 16, after V lost 1 base and J lost 4 bases. CDR1 and CDR2 from the germline V gene are LGHDT and YNNKEL (reference sequence). The CDR3 totals 20 residues. DNA for the CDR3: TGTGCCAGCAGCCAAGTAGCACTAGCGGGAGATCTTTCCCTCCCAGATACGCAGTATTTT. It codes for CASSQVALAGDLSLPDTQYF.

The chain couples TRBV20-1 to TRBJ2-7; TRBD2 might be the D (6 bases). The germline V gene has CDR1 DFQATT and CDR2 SNEGSKA (reference sequence). This CDR3 spans 16 amino acids. V dropped 5 bases and J dropped 3 bases, with 23 bases sitting between them. Here the CDR3 reads CSADTTSQYGDYEQYF. The CDR3 DNA reads TGCAGTGCTGACACGACTAGTCAGTACGGGGACTACGAGCAGTACTTC.

In this sample, this clonotype turned up a few times. The rearrangement links TRBV4-1 to TRBJ2-7; D remains ambiguous. CDR1 and CDR2 (germline): MGHRA, YSYEKL. The CDR3 loop spans 14 amino acids. Trimming shortened V by 0 bases and J by 6 bases, and 12 bases separated the two germline ends. CDR3 sequence reads: CASSQEEYPSEQYF. CDR3 nucleotides: TGCGCCAGCAGCCAAGAAGAGTACCCCTCCGAGCAGTACTTC.

V is TRBV12-3 or TRBV12-4 and J is TRBJ2-5; D may be TRBD2 (7 bases). The germline V and J ends were trimmed by 3 bases and 5 bases, with 19 bases remaining between them. CDR3 size: 16 residues. In DNA, the CDR3 is TGTGCCAGCAGTTTGCGGGGGCAACAGTCGTGGGAGACCCAGTACTTC. This sequence encodes CASSLRGQQSWETQYF.

The rearrangement uses TRBV10-3 and TRBJ2-7, with 8 bases matching TRBD1. J gave up 6 bases and V 0 bases, and 7 bases lay outside the gene matches. There are 15 residues in the CDR3. CDR1 and CDR2 (germline): ENHRY, SYGVKD. Here the CDR3 reads CAISESGGQGGEQYF. Here the CDR3 DNA reads TGTGCCATCAGTGAGTCGGGTGGACAGGGAGGCGAGCAGTACTTC.

The chain has TRBV7-2 and TRBJ2-3; weak D call: TRBD2 (6 bases). The CDR3 is made up of 13 amino acids. Germline V CDR1 and CDR2: SGHTA, FQGNSA. The V end was cut by 6 bases, the J end by 6 bases, with 13 bases between. The CDR3 coding sequence is TGTGCCAGCAGTTCCAACCTAGCGGATACGCAGTATTTT. It is translated as CASSSNLADTQYF.

This clonotype has more than one count but fewer than ten. The V gene is TRBV5-1, the J gene TRBJ1-1; no clear D. CDR1 is SGHRS and CDR2 is YFSETQ in the germline V gene. Trimming removed 4 bases from V and 0 bases from J, with 10 bases in between. The CDR3 has 14 residues. The CDR3 region has the DNA TGCGCCAGCAGCCAGAATTGGATGAACACTGAAGCTTTCTTT. It translates to CASSQNWMNTEAFF.

This clonotype has more than one count but fewer than ten. The chain combines TRBV12-3 or TRBV12-4 with TRBJ2-2; possibly TRBD1 for D (5 bases). Trimming cost V 2 bases and J 0 bases, with 10 bases left between them. The CDR3 has 16 amino acids. The CDR3 reads CASSLKGIANTGELFF. The CDR3 bases are TGTGCCAGCAGTTTAAAGGGGATCGCGAACACCGGGGAGCTGTTTTTT.

The chain employs TRBV4-2 and TRBJ1-4, with D possibly being TRBD1 (5 bases). The CDR3 length is 17 residues. Looked up from germline, CDR1 is LGHNA and CDR2 is YNFKEQ. V dropped 2 bases and J dropped 6 bases, with 19 bases sitting between them. CDR3 bases: TGTGCCAGCAGCCAACCGACCACAACAGGACACTATGAAAAACTGTTTTTT. It specifies CASSQPTTTGHYEKLFF.

The sample holds a few counts of this clonotype. The chain joins TRBV6-5 to TRBJ1-1; possibly TRBD1 for D (5 bases). The V end was cut by 4 bases, the J end by 5 bases, with 17 bases between. CDR3 size: 15 residues. The V gene's germline CDR1 is MNHEY and CDR2 SVGAGI. The CDR3 nucleotides are TGTGCCAGCAGTTCCCCCGGGGGGGAGGGGACTGAAGCTTTCTTT. This encodes CASSSPGGEGTEAFF.

The chain is built from TRBV24-1 and TRBJ2-5; TRBD1 matches at 8 bases. Germline values: CDR1 KGHDR, CDR2 SFDVKD. With 2 bases clipped from V and 3 bases from J, the junction kept 10 bases outside the gene matches. This CDR3 spans 17 amino acids. The CDR3 DNA is TGTGCCACCAGTGATTCCCCCACGACAGGGGAGGAAGAGACCCAGTACTTC. Protein: CATSDSPTTGEEETQYF.

This clonotype showed up many times. The V gene is TRBV12-3 or TRBV12-4, the J gene TRBJ2-7, with a weak D call TRBD2 (7 bases). The CDR3 length is 19 residues. V was clipped by 5 bases and J by 3 bases, with 29 bases between them. CDR3 sequence: CASSPPKRKQGGLDYEQYF. CDR3 nucleotides: TGTGCCAGCAGTCCCCCCAAGAGAAAACAGGGAGGACTAGACTACGAGCAGTACTTC.